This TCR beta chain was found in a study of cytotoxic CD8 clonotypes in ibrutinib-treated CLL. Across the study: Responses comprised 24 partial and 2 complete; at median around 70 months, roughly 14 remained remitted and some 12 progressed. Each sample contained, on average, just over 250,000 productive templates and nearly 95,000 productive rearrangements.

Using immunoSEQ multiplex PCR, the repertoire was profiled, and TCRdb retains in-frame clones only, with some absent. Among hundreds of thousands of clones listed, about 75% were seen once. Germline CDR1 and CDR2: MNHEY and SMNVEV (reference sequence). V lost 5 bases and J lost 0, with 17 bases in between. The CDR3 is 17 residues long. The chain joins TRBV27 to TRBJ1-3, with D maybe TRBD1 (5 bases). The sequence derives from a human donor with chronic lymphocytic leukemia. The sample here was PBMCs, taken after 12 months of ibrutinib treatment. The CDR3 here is CASSPTGDRFSGNTIYF. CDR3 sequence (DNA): TGTGCCAGCAGTCCTACGGGGGACCGTTTCTCTGGAAACACCATATATTTT.